A selection of T cell receptor beta chains follows, all from one sample in a study of shared clonotypes between healthy human individuals. Sequencing used immunoSEQ multiplex PCR; TCRdb keeps in-frame clones, though not all of them. The top ten hold 0.067% of the sample, which has 190,000 or so clones, over 80% seen once. The source material was naive CD4+ T cells sorted from blood. The receptors stem from a woman between 25 and 40 years old in good health. Each CDR3 is given with its conserved first and last residue. The D gene is left open where the match is weak. Not all rows give a size; the values are once, few, many and, for expanded clones, a class.

>TRBJ2-7|TRBD2|.|TRBV18
CASSPPKAASGSYEQYF
TGTGCCAGCTCACCACCGAAAGCGGCTAGCGGGTCCTACGAGCAGTACTTC
>TRBJ1-4|TRBD1|.|TRBV5-1
CASSLEQGLGKLFF
TGCGCCAGCAGCTTGGAACAGGGGTTGGGAAAACTGTTTTTT
>TRBJ2-7|.|.|TRBV28
CASGSTGTPAYEQYF
TGTGCCAGCGGATCGACCGGGACTCCAGCCTACGAGCAGTACTTC
>TRBJ1-4|.|.|TRBV5-1
CASSVQGIINEKLFF
TGCGCCAGCAGCGTTCAGGGGATTATTAATGAAAAACTGTTTTTT
>TRBJ2-7|.|once|TRBV5-8
CASSLWAVGVRYEQYF
TGTGCCAGCAGCTTGTGGGCGGTGGGGGTCCGGTACGAGCAGTACTTC
>TRBJ2-7|TRBD2|.|TRBV5-1
CASSAASGEAYEQYF
TGCGCCAGCAGCGCCGCTAGCGGGGAAGCCTACGAGCAGTACTTC
>TRBJ1-1|.|.|TRBV19
CASSKLGRGTEAFF
TGTGCCAGTAGTAAGCTGGGAAGGGGCACTGAAGCTTTCTTT
>TRBJ2-7|.|.|TRBV27
CASSSSGISYEQYF
TGTGCCAGCAGTTCCTCAGGGATCTCCTACGAGCAGTACTTC
>TRBJ1-1|.|once|TRBV28
CASSGAGRGNTEAFF
TGTGCCAGCAGTGGAGCAGGCAGGGGGAACACTGAAGCTTTCTTT
>TRBJ2-5|.|.|TRBV27
CASIQTNETQYF
TGTGCCAGCATCCAAACCAACGAGACCCAGTACTTC
>TRBJ2-1|TRBD1|.|TRBV25-1
CASSESSGQGRIEQFF
TGTGCCAGCAGTGAATCGTCGGGACAGGGTAGGATTGAGCAGTTCTTC
>TRBJ1-3|.|.|TRBV27
CASSPSLPLYGSGNTIYF
TGTGCCAGCAGTCCTAGCCTCCCCCTTTACGGCTCTGGAAACACCATATATTTT
>TRBJ2-7|.|.|TRBV5-1
CASSFRSAPYEQYF
TGCGCCAGCAGCTTCCGTTCGGCTCCTTACGAGCAGTACTTC
>TRBJ1-1|.|once|TRBV28
CASSLWQSTEAFF
TGTGCCAGCAGTTTATGGCAGTCCACTGAAGCTTTCTTT
>TRBJ1-1|TRBD1|once|TRBV28
CASSSPQGARTEAFF
TGTGCCAGCAGCTCCCCTCAGGGGGCGCGCACTGAAGCTTTCTTT
>TRBJ1-4|.|.|TRBV10-3
CAISESGAANEKLFF
TGTGCCATCAGTGAGTCGGGGGCCGCTAATGAAAAACTGTTTTTT
>TRBJ2-1|.|.|TRBV28
CASSSPTNSYNEQFF
TGTGCCAGCAGTTCACCGACGAACTCCTACAATGAGCAGTTCTTC
>TRBJ2-7|.|once|TRBV7-9
CASSLWADRTYEQYF
TGTGCCAGCAGCTTATGGGCGGACAGAACCTACGAGCAGTACTTC
>TRBJ2-7|TRBD1|.|TRBV10-2
CASSDVGQGGGKNF
TGCGCCAGCAGTGATGTGGGACAGGGGGGTGGTAAGAACTTC
>TRBJ1-6|TRBD1|.|TRBV7-6
CASTQGGPPYNSPLHF
TGTGCCAGCACCCAGGGGGGTCCCCCCTATAATTCACCCCTCCACTTT
>TRBJ1-4|.|.|TRBV7-9
CASSLALSAPGEKLFF
TGTGCCAGCAGCTTAGCCCTGTCGGCCCCGGGGGAAAAACTGTTTTTT
>TRBJ1-4|TRBD1|.|TRBV5-1
CASSRQGATNEKLFF
TGCGCCAGCAGTAGGCAGGGGGCTACTAATGAAAAACTGTTTTTT
>TRBJ2-5|.|.|TRBV7-2
CASRRHGLETQYF
TGTGCCAGCAGACGCCACGGGCTGGAGACCCAGTACTTC